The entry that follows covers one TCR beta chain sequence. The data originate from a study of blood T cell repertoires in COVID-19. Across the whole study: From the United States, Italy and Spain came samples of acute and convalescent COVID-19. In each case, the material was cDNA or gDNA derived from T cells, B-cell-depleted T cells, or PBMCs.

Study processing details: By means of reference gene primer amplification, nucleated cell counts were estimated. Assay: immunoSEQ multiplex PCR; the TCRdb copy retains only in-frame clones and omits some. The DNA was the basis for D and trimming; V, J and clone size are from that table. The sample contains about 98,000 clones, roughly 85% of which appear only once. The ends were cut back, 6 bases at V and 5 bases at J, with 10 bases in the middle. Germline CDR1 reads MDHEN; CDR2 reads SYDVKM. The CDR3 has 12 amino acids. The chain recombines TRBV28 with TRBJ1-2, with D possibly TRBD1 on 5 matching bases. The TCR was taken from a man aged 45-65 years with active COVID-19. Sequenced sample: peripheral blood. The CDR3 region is CASRGLGYGYTF. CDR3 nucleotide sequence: TGTGCCAGCAGGGGGCTTGGATATGGCTACACCTTC.